These 20 T cell receptor beta chains were all obtained from the same sample, sequenced in a study of T cells in Graves' hyperthyroidism and ophthalmopathy. RNA transcripts yielded amplified TCR beta CDR3 regions. The HTBI primer set served for first-round RT-PCR of the TCR CDR3. TCRdb used MiXCR to reprocess the multiplex PCR reads, holding one entry per CDR3 protein. Here the sample spans approximately 520,000 distinct CDR3 sequences, approximately 24% being singletons. The sequencing sample was made of blood. The source of these receptors is a woman in her twenties or thirties with Graves' ophthalmopathy.

This chain links TRBV24-1 with TRBJ1-1; D ambiguous. There are 13 residues in the CDR3. The ends were cut back, 9 bases at V and 4 bases at J, with 14 bases in the middle. The germline CDR1 and CDR2 sequences are KGHDR and SFDVKD. CDR3 bases: TGTGCCACCGCTGCGAGGGATTCCACTGAAGCTTTCTTT. Its protein product is CATAARDSTEAFF.

The table lists this clonotype with a few counts. Sequence at one end of the junction differs from germline and may be a read error. This chain links TRBV7-9 with TRBJ2-5; the D gene could be TRBD1 or TRBD2 (5 bases each). Germline V gives CDR1 SEHNR, CDR2 FQNEAQ (reference sequence). There are 15 residues in the CDR3. The CDR3 DNA is TGTGCCAGCAGCCCGACCGGGACCCCGCAAGAGACCAAGTACTTC. Its protein is CASSPTGTPQETKYF.

In its sample, this clonotype was seen many times. This chain connects TRBV27 to TRBJ2-7, with 7 bases aligning to TRBD1. CDR3 length: 14 residues. V lost 3 bases and J lost 5; bases outside the gene matches: 7. CDR1 and CDR2 from the germline V gene are MNHEY and SMNVEV (reference sequence). The CDR3 nucleotides are TGTGCCAGCAGTTTCCTAGACAGGGTTCACGAGCAGTACTTC. As protein: CASSFLDRVHEQYF.

This clonotype was seen only a few times. J is TRBJ1-1 and V is TRBV6-1; the D gene is possibly TRBD1 (6 bases). The CDR3 is made up of 16 amino acids. Looked up from germline, CDR1 is MNHNS and CDR2 is SASEGT. V lost 7 bases to trimming and J lost 1 base, with 19 bases between them. The CDR3 sequence: CASTGQTKDGNTEAFF. The DNA for the CDR3 is TGTGCCAGCACCGGACAGACGAAGGACGGGAACACTGAAGCTTTCTTT.

For the CDR3, the DNA is TGTGCCAGCACTATAGGACTAGCGGGAGCGGCGGAGACCCAGTACTTC. Translated, it gives CASTIGLAGAAETQYF. This chain links TRBV12-3 or TRBV12-4 with TRBJ2-5, with 13 positions matching TRBD2. The trim removed 7 bases at V and 5 bases at J, leaving 10 bases unmatched. The length of the CDR3 is 16 residues.

V gene TRBV6-1 combines with J gene TRBJ1-2; TRBD1 is a possible D gene (6 bases). CDR3 length: 13 residues. The V gene's germline CDR1 is MNHNS and CDR2 SASEGT. The V and J ends lost 8 bases and 7 bases respectively, with 17 bases between them. The CDR3, as DNA: TGTGCCAGCGGTAAACAGGGATTCGGTGGCTACACCTTC. Its translation is CASGKQGFGGYTF.

A few counts support this clonotype. The CDR3 DNA is TGTGCCAGCAGTAAATTGGACAGGAGATCCTACGAGCAGTACTTC. Translation gives CASSKLDRRSYEQYF. The rearrangement links TRBV2 to TRBJ2-7; 7 nucleotides match TRBD1. This CDR3 region has 15 residues. The trim removed 5 bases at V and 1 base at J, leaving 8 bases unmatched. Germline V gives CDR1 SNHLY, CDR2 FYNNEI.

This clonotype was recorded once. CDR3 bases: TGTGCCACCACAGGGGGGTACGAGCAGTACTTC. It yields the protein CATTGGYEQYF. J is TRBJ2-7 and V is TRBV6-1; 8 bases are a match to TRBD1. The germline V gene has CDR1 MNHNS and CDR2 SASEGT. Trimming cost V 10 bases and J 4 bases; bases outside gene matches: 3. The CDR3 is made up of 11 amino acids.

This clonotype was detected a few times. The chain joins TRBV7-9 to TRBJ1-5; D gene unclear. The CDR3 has 15 residues. Germline assignment: CDR1 SEHNR and CDR2 FQNEAQ (reference sequence). The germline V and J ends were trimmed by 4 bases and 2 bases, with 12 bases remaining between them. The chain's CDR3 is CASSSGVWGNQPQHF. The CDR3, as DNA: TGTGCCAGCAGCTCGGGAGTCTGGGGCAATCAGCCCCAGCATTTT.

The chain recombines TRBV6-1 with TRBJ1-3; 10 nucleotides align to TRBD1. This CDR3 has 17 residues. J lost 0 bases, V lost 6 bases, and 8 bases had no gene match. From germline, CDR1 is MNHNS and CDR2 SASEGT. In DNA form, the CDR3 reads TGTGCCAGCAGCAATACCGGGACAGGGGTCTCTGGAAACACCATATATTTT. Translated, it gives CASSNTGTGVSGNTIYF.

Many counts were recorded for this clonotype. The chain has TRBV5-5 and TRBJ1-1, with unresolved D. Looked up from germline, CDR1 is SGHKS and CDR2 is YYEKEE (reference sequence). Deletions cut 3 bases from V and 1 base from J, with 10 bases between. The CDR3 loop spans 14 amino acids. The CDR3 protein is CASSSLAENTEAFF. The DNA of the CDR3 is TGTGCCAGCAGCTCCTTGGCGGAGAACACTGAAGCTTTCTTT.

The V gene is TRBV19, the J gene TRBJ2-7, with 9 bases matching TRBD1. V lost 5 bases, J lost 3 bases, and 11 bases stayed unmatched. Germline loops: CDR1 LNHDA, CDR2 SQIVND (reference sequence). This CDR3 comprises 16 residues. This CDR3 reads CASSPTGQGRFYEQYF. Here the CDR3 DNA reads TGTGCCAGTAGTCCAACCGGACAGGGGCGATTCTACGAGCAGTACTTC.

The CDR3 region has the DNA TGTGCCAGCAGTTTAAGCAGGGGGTGGCAGCCCCAGCATTTT. This encodes CASSLSRGWQPQHF. V and J are TRBV28 and TRBJ1-5, with 7 nucleotides matching TRBD1. This CDR3 region has 14 residues. Germline loops: CDR1 MDHEN, CDR2 SYDVKM. V gave up 2 bases and J gave up 7 bases; unmatched junction bases: 5.

Many counts were recorded for this clonotype. The V gene is TRBV2, the J gene TRBJ2-7; D perhaps matches TRBD2 (6 bases). CDR3 length: 12 amino acids. Germline lookup yields CDR1 SNHLY and CDR2 FYNNEI. Trimming stripped 9 bases from V and 3 bases from J, with 12 bases between. As DNA, the CDR3 is TGTGCCAGTTCTACGGGGGTCTACGAGCAGTACTTC. Its protein product is CASSTGVYEQYF.

This clonotype occurred many times. Just one base apart from a much larger clone, this may be a read error. This chain links TRBV12-5 with TRBJ1-5; no clear D gene. With 5 bases removed from V and 10 bases from J, the gap between germline ends came to 24 bases. Germline V gene sequence: CDR1 LGHNT, CDR2 FRNRAP. The length of the CDR3 is 16 residues. CDR3 sequence reads: CASGLRPLGFGGPQHF. The CDR3 DNA follows: TGTGCTAGTGGTCTCCGTCCCTTGGGCTTCGGAGGACCCCAGCATTTT.

This clonotype was picked up a small number of times. V usage is TRBV7-3 and J usage is TRBJ2-2, with D perhaps assigned TRBD1 or TRBD2 (5 bases each). Per the germline V gene, CDR1 is SGHTA and CDR2 is FQGTGA. The CDR3 has 17 amino acids. Trimming shortened V by 4 bases and J by 6 bases, and 21 bases separated the two germline ends. CDR3 in amino acids: CASSSSRGGVGAGELFF. The CDR3, as DNA: TGTGCCAGCAGCTCATCGAGGGGTGGAGTCGGCGCCGGGGAGCTGTTTTTT. The full variable domain, completed using reference TRBV7-3 and TRBJ2-2, is GAGVSQTPSNKVTEKGKYVELRCDPISGHTALYWYRQSLGQGPEFLIYFQGTGAADDSGLPNDRFFAVRPEGSVSTLKIQRTERGDSAVYLCASSSSRGGVGAGELFFGEGSRLTVL.

This clonotype was observed many times. The chain combines TRBV18 with TRBJ1-1; D is ambiguous. CDR3 length equals 14 residues. CDR1 and CDR2 (germline): KGHSH, LQKENI. V was shortened by 2 bases and J by 1 base, with 8 bases between the two germline ends. The CDR3 nucleotides read TGTGCCAGCTCACCAAACATAGAGAACACTGAAGCTTTCTTT. As protein: CASSPNIENTEAFF.

This clonotype was seen repeatedly, ten times or more. The chain joins TRBV6-5 to TRBJ1-5; D not certain. V was clipped by 4 bases and J by 7 bases, with 11 bases between them. The germline CDR1 and CDR2 sequences are MNHEY and SVGAGI. CDR3 length equals 13 residues. This chain's CDR3 is CASSSDAGQPQHF. The CDR3 DNA follows: TGTGCCAGCAGTTCGGATGCGGGCCAGCCCCAGCATTTT.

The sample holds many counts of this clonotype. The chain links TRBV12-3 or TRBV12-4 to TRBJ1-2; no clear D gene. CDR3 length: 15 residues. V lost 3 bases, J lost 4 bases, and 15 bases lay in between. CDR3 bases: TGTGCCAGCAGTTTTTCGGACGCTTCCTTCTATGGCTACACCTTC. Amino acid sequence: CASSFSDASFYGYTF.

This chain connects TRBV12-3 or TRBV12-4 to TRBJ1-2; D remains unclear. The length of the CDR3 is 14 residues. V was clipped by 2 bases and J by 4 bases, with 11 bases between them. The CDR3 region has the DNA TGTGCCAGCAGTTTAAGGGCGGCCCTCTATGGCTACACCTTC. Translating it yields CASSLRAALYGYTF.